This T cell receptor beta chain derives from a study of blood T cells in healthy people across ages. With a J-beta primer mix and a sample-barcoded 5' primer, a second PCR ran about 6 to 11 cycles. TCRdb re-called the 5' RACE reads with MiXCR, one entry per CDR3 protein. The profile shows hundreds of thousands of distinct CDR3 sequences, approximately 52% of them singletons. V was cut by 7 bases and J by 2 bases, with 18 bases left in between. The CDR3 covers 15 residues. The germline CDR1 and CDR2 sequences are MNHEY and SVGAGI. The donors, all healthy, were Caucasians living in Russia, aged about 6 to 90.

The sequenced sample was blood. The chain has TRBV6-5 and TRBJ2-7, with D possibly being TRBD1 (5 bases). This receptor was obtained from a man aged 55 to 69 in good health. This chain's CDR3 is CASKVGRTPAYEQYF. The CDR3 region has the DNA TGTGCCAGCAAGGTAGGAAGGACACCAGCCTACGAGCAGTACTTC.